Given below is one T cell receptor (beta chain) in context. There is no known antigen for this receptor. A much more abundant neighbour one base away suggests this may be a read error. CDR1 and CDR2 were assigned from the germline V gene as SGHTS and YDEGEE. From cysteine to phenylalanine, the CDR3 is 15 amino acids long. The only DNA kept is the CDR3, 45 bases in frame from the first base. Relative to germline, V is 4 bases shorter and J is 4 bases shorter, with 17 bases between their ends. These data originate in a study of T cells in Graves' hyperthyroidism and ophthalmopathy (dated by TCRdb to between 2017 and 2020). About the study as a whole: To identify distinguishing TCR V-J signatures, a discovery cohort of around 98 patients was used, comprising some 45 with Graves' ophthalmopathy and 57 with stable Graves' hyperthyroidism. Whether ophthalmopathy could be predicted prospectively was tested in an independent validation cohort made up of under 20 hyperthyroidism patients plus 17 patients who later progressed to ophthalmopathy. In several Graves' hyperthyroidism patients, the study also compared T-cell repertoires from thyroid tissue with T-cell repertoires from blood. The approximately 98 discovery patients were randomly divided into training and test sets at a 7:3 ratio. Once sampling was done, hyperthyroidism patients were given methimazole at a starting dose of 30 mg daily, whereas ophthalmopathy patients were given high-dose intravenous methylprednisolone. According to the paper, TCR Vbeta CDR3 sequencing was carried out on approximately 140 peripheral blood samples, which came from 40 to 45 ophthalmopathy, 75 to 80 hyperthyroidism and roughly 17 progressor patients.

Amplification of TCR beta CDR3 regions was carried out from RNA transcripts. A first-round RT-PCR of the TCR CDR3 used the HTBI primer set with the Qiagen OneStep RT-PCR kit. Libraries were constructed in a second round of multiplex PCR, after which size selection and purification were carried out. Sequencing of the libraries was done on an Illumina HiSeq2000 using paired-end 100 bp reads. The paper's processing steps were these. SOAPnuke was used to process the raw data, throwing out any read that contained adapters or uncalled bases, had a mean Phred below 15, or lacked an exact constant-primer or identifier match. COPE v1.2.5 was used to merge the high-quality paired reads, and each unique nucleotide sequence was defined as a clonotype. MiTCR v1.1 was used to align the clonotypes against IMGT TRBV, TRBD and TRBJ reference segments. Only V-J combinations with frequency above 0.0001, covering 99% to 99.2% of repertoires, were analysed. A TCS score was defined as the ratio of F50 (clonal expansion) to E x V (chaos), with BLOSUM62-based TCRdist applied between CDR3 peptides within each V-J. Welch's t-statistics and random forest reduced 450 to 600 V-J features to 13, which were used in a naive Bayes classifier (R e1071). In-frame beta chains were kept once TCRdb had trimmed the public reads at Q25 with fastp and called clones with MiXCR. Every CDR3 protein is listed once, alongside the most common genes and DNA of its rows. Clone size and V and J calls follow TCRdb, not the original study. Recorded for this sample are hundreds of thousands of distinct CDR3 sequences; 46% of them occurred a single time. About 8.2% of the sample is held by the ten biggest clonotypes.

On the study overall, not on this receptor specifically: Sample size was not statistically predetermined, and blinding of investigators to group allocation was not performed. A 13 V-J signature model separated ophthalmopathy from stable hyperthyroidism, with 87.88% sensitivity and 81.08% specificity in cross-validation and 80%/75% in testing. In validation, the model predicted progression to ophthalmopathy with 60% to 71% sensitivity and roughly 75% specificity, a median of about six months before onset. Most expanded thyroid clonotypes (frequency above 0.001) were also detected in blood, suggesting blood repertoires may reflect thyroid immune responses.

Stable Graves' hyperthyroidism was defined as the absence of progression to ophthalmopathy over 18 months of follow-up. Hyperthyroidism patients were newly diagnosed, with disease duration under 2 months, and aged 18 to 65 years. Patients with uncontrolled infections, other autoimmune diseases, pregnancy or lactation were excluded. Diagnoses were established on the basis of clinical symptoms, serum thyroxine and TRAb, thyroid ultrasound, and orbital computed tomography. Trizol reagent was used to extract total RNA, and RNA quality was then checked on an Agilent 2100 Bioanalyzer. The V and J genes are TRBV5-8 and TRBJ2-5, with the D call perhaps TRBD1 or TRBD2, each one matching 6 bases. Sequencing was carried out using peripheral blood or thyroid tissue (not recorded which). The clonotype was recovered from a young woman with Graves' hyperthyroidism. Donor details come from another sample of the same person, matched by shared clones. The nucleotide sequence reads as follows: TGTGCCAGCAGCGAGGGGGGAGGTCTTAGAGAGACCCAGTACTTC. This gives the protein CASSEGGGLRETQYF.